The rows below give T cell receptor beta chains drawn from one sample of a study of CD8+CD57+ T cells in acquired aplastic anemia. A single record per CDR3 protein comes from TCRdb applying MiXCR to the reads. Of hundreds of thousands of distinct CDR3 sequences in the sample, more than 40% were seen once. Sequenced: sorted CD4+, CD8+, or CD8+CD57+ T cells (not recorded which) from PBMCs. The receptors derive from a human donor with aplastic anemia. Both conserved end residues are part of each CDR3. Fields, in order: J gene, D gene, V gene, clone size, CDR3 DNA, CDR3 protein. D genes are given only for firm matches. Clone size is shown for a subset of rows, as once, few, many or a class of expanded clone.

j_call: TRBJ2-5
d_call: NA
v_call: TRBV2
clone_size: NA
cdr3_nt: TGTGCCAGCAGTTTCTGGGGAGGACAAGAGACCCAGTACTTC
cdr3_aa: CASSFWGGQETQYF

j_call: TRBJ2-7
d_call: NA
v_call: TRBV7-3
clone_size: NA
cdr3_nt: TGTGCCAGCAGCTTGGTTTCAGCTTACTACGAGCAGTACTTC
cdr3_aa: CASSLVSAYYEQYF

j_call: TRBJ2-7
d_call: TRBD1
v_call: TRBV5-1
clone_size: many
cdr3_nt: TGCGCCAGCAGCTTGGCCGGGGACAGGGGCTACGAGCAGTACTTC
cdr3_aa: CASSLAGDRGYEQYF

j_call: TRBJ1-6
d_call: TRBD1
v_call: TRBV15
clone_size: many
cdr3_nt: TGTGCCACCAGCAGAGCGAATAACAGGGGCCAGGAGAATTCACCCCTCCACTTT
cdr3_aa: CATSRANNRGQENSPLHF

j_call: TRBJ1-6
d_call: NA
v_call: TRBV10-3
clone_size: NA
cdr3_nt: TGTGCCATCAGGGAAACCTCAGGGACTTCACCCCTCCACTTT
cdr3_aa: CAIRETSGTSPLHF

j_call: TRBJ2-5
d_call: TRBD2
v_call: TRBV6-1
clone_size: NA
cdr3_nt: TGTGCCACCTCCGTGAGCGGGGGTGGGGAGACCCAGTACTTC
cdr3_aa: CATSVSGGGETQYF

j_call: TRBJ2-2
d_call: TRBD2
v_call: TRBV29-1
clone_size: many
cdr3_nt: TGCAGCGTTGGGGGGGGTTCGAACACCGGGGAGCTGTTTTTT
cdr3_aa: CSVGGGSNTGELFF

j_call: TRBJ2-7
d_call: NA
v_call: TRBV13
clone_size: few
cdr3_nt: TGTGCCAGCAGCTTAGCTACAGGGTATTACAACGAGCAGTACTTC
cdr3_aa: CASSLATGYYNEQYF

j_call: TRBJ2-7
d_call: NA
v_call: TRBV5-4
clone_size: many
cdr3_nt: TGTGCCAGCAGCTTGCTACAGGTCGGGCTCCACGAGCAGTACTTC
cdr3_aa: CASSLLQVGLHEQYF

j_call: TRBJ2-1
d_call: TRBD1
v_call: TRBV29-1
clone_size: many
cdr3_nt: TGCAGCGTTGATGCGGCAGGGGGTCGGAATGAGCAGTTCTTC
cdr3_aa: CSVDAAGGRNEQFF

j_call: TRBJ2-7
d_call: TRBD2
v_call: TRBV15
clone_size: NA
cdr3_nt: TGTGCCACCAGCAGCTCCGGACTAGCGGTCTCCTACGAGCAGTACTTC
cdr3_aa: CATSSSGLAVSYEQYF

j_call: TRBJ1-6
d_call: NA
v_call: TRBV19
clone_size: NA
cdr3_nt: TGTGCCAGTAGTATTGCAGGGGTCGATAATTCACCCCTCCACTTT
cdr3_aa: CASSIAGVDNSPLHF

j_call: TRBJ2-3
d_call: NA
v_call: TRBV2
clone_size: NA
cdr3_nt: TGTGCCAGCATTCCTACGGGGGAAGATACGCAGTATTTT
cdr3_aa: CASIPTGEDTQYF

j_call: TRBJ2-7
d_call: NA
v_call: TRBV10-3
clone_size: few
cdr3_nt: TGTGCCACCGGATTCCTGGAAGACGAGCAGTACTTC
cdr3_aa: CATGFLEDEQYF

j_call: TRBJ1-2
d_call: NA
v_call: TRBV29-1
clone_size: NA
cdr3_nt: TGCAGCGTCTATATGACAGCCTTCTATGGCTACACCTTC
cdr3_aa: CSVYMTAFYGYTF

j_call: TRBJ2-7
d_call: NA
v_call: TRBV10-3
clone_size: few
cdr3_nt: TGTGCCATCAGGAAACAGGGCCCCAGCTCCTACGAGCAGTACTTC
cdr3_aa: CAIRKQGPSSYEQYF

j_call: TRBJ2-6
d_call: TRBD1
v_call: TRBV6-1
clone_size: many
cdr3_nt: TGTGCCAGCGGTCGGACAGGCAGCTCTGGGGCCAACGTCCTGACTTTC
cdr3_aa: CASGRTGSSGANVLTF

j_call: TRBJ1-6
d_call: NA
v_call: TRBV20-1
clone_size: NA
cdr3_nt: TGCAGTGCTAGAGTGAGGGAAGGTAATTCACCCCTCCACTTT
cdr3_aa: CSARVREGNSPLHF

j_call: TRBJ2-7
d_call: TRBD1
v_call: TRBV2
clone_size: NA
cdr3_nt: TGTGCCAGCAAGGCTGGGGGACAGGGCTACTACGAGCAGTACTTC
cdr3_aa: CASKAGGQGYYEQYF

j_call: TRBJ2-3
d_call: NA
v_call: TRBV6-2/TRBV6-3
clone_size: few
cdr3_nt: TGTGCCAGCAGTGACATAAATCTACTAAGACGCTCTAGCACAGATACGCAGTATTTT
cdr3_aa: CASSDINLLRRSSTDTQYF

j_call: TRBJ2-1
d_call: TRBD2
v_call: TRBV4-2
clone_size: NA
cdr3_nt: TGTGCCAGCAGCCACGACTACCGGACTAGCGGGCAAGACAATGAGCAGTTCTTC
cdr3_aa: CASSHDYRTSGQDNEQFF

j_call: TRBJ1-1
d_call: NA
v_call: TRBV2
clone_size: NA
cdr3_nt: TGTGCCAGCAGTGATGAAGTTATAAACACTGAAGCTTTCTTT
cdr3_aa: CASSDEVINTEAFF

j_call: TRBJ2-7
d_call: TRBD1
v_call: TRBV7-7
clone_size: NA
cdr3_nt: TGTGCCAGCAGCCAAGTAACCGCGACAGGGAACGAGCAGTACTTC
cdr3_aa: CASSQVTATGNEQYF

j_call: TRBJ1-1
d_call: TRBD1
v_call: TRBV20-1
clone_size: once
cdr3_nt: TGCAGTGCTCCGAGGACAGGGTTTGGGGTCGGGACTGAAGCTTTCTTT
cdr3_aa: CSAPRTGFGVGTEAFF

j_call: TRBJ2-3
d_call: NA
v_call: TRBV30
clone_size: NA
cdr3_nt: TGTGCCTGGAGTGCCGACAGTCGCACAGATACGCAGTATTTT
cdr3_aa: CAWSADSRTDTQYF

j_call: TRBJ2-4
d_call: NA
v_call: TRBV7-8
clone_size: many
cdr3_nt: TGTGCCAGCAGCTTTCAGGTGTACGACATTCAGTACTTC
cdr3_aa: CASSFQVYDIQYF

j_call: TRBJ1-4
d_call: NA
v_call: TRBV3-1
clone_size: NA
cdr3_nt: TGTGCCAGCAGCCAAGAATGGCCCGGGATGGATGAAAAACTGTTTTTT
cdr3_aa: CASSQEWPGMDEKLFF

j_call: TRBJ1-1
d_call: TRBD1
v_call: TRBV29-1
clone_size: NA
cdr3_nt: TGCAGCGGGGGGACAGGGGAAGGGTCTGAAGCTTTCTTT
cdr3_aa: CSGGTGEGSEAFF

j_call: TRBJ2-7
d_call: NA
v_call: TRBV9
clone_size: NA
cdr3_nt: TGTGCCAGCAGCGTAGTCTCCGGGACGACCTTCTCCTACGAGCAGTACTTC
cdr3_aa: CASSVVSGTTFSYEQYF

j_call: TRBJ2-5
d_call: TRBD1
v_call: TRBV9
clone_size: many
cdr3_nt: TGTGCCAGCAGCACGCGACAGGGGGCGTTGGAGACCCAGTACTTC
cdr3_aa: CASSTRQGALETQYF

j_call: TRBJ1-1
d_call: TRBD1
v_call: TRBV4-2
clone_size: NA
cdr3_nt: TGTGCCAGCAGCCGAATGAGACAGGGGGCTCATTCTGGTGAAGCTTTCTTT
cdr3_aa: CASSRMRQGAHSGEAFF

j_call: TRBJ2-7
d_call: TRBD1
v_call: TRBV20-1
clone_size: NA
cdr3_nt: TGCAGTGCCCGGGACGGGACAGGGAGGTACGAGCAGTACTTC
cdr3_aa: CSARDGTGRYEQYF

j_call: TRBJ2-3
d_call: NA
v_call: TRBV7-2
clone_size: NA
cdr3_nt: TGTGCCAGCAGCTTAGCCGCGGGGTCAGATACGCAGTATTTT
cdr3_aa: CASSLAAGSDTQYF

j_call: TRBJ2-7
d_call: TRBD2
v_call: TRBV2
clone_size: NA
cdr3_nt: TGTGCCAACCGGTGGGGGGGGTCAGGAGGAAGGGAGCAGTACTTC
cdr3_aa: CANRWGGSGGREQYF

j_call: TRBJ1-6
d_call: TRBD1
v_call: TRBV6-5
clone_size: few
cdr3_nt: TGTGCCAGCAGTTCCCTCCCGGGACAGGGTAATTCACCCCTCCACTTT
cdr3_aa: CASSSLPGQGNSPLHF

j_call: TRBJ2-5
d_call: TRBD2
v_call: TRBV6-6
clone_size: NA
cdr3_nt: TGTGCCAGCAGTCGACTAGCGTGGGGAGAGACCCAGTACTTC
cdr3_aa: CASSRLAWGETQYF

j_call: TRBJ2-7
d_call: TRBD2
v_call: TRBV9
clone_size: many
cdr3_nt: TGTGCCAGCAGCCACGGGACTAGCGGGAGGTCGGTCTACGAGCAGTACTTC
cdr3_aa: CASSHGTSGRSVYEQYF

j_call: TRBJ2-7
d_call: NA
v_call: TRBV10-1
clone_size: NA
cdr3_nt: TGCGCCAGCAGTGAGTCGATTATGGCCCCCTGCGAGCAGTACTTC
cdr3_aa: CASSESIMAPCEQYF